A single sample gave rise to the 9 T cell receptor beta chains below, sequenced in a study of cytomegalovirus exposure and HLA in healthy donors. PCR primers comprised 60 Vbeta and 13 Jbeta primers. Libraries were prepared by immunoSEQ multiplex PCR; TCRdb keeps only in-frame clonotypes and omits some of them. The sample carries about 180,000 clones, 70% to 75% recorded once. Sequencing input: PBMCs. The receptors stem from a male donor in good health and CMV-seronegative.

This rearrangement joins TRBV6-5 to TRBJ2-7, with 7 positions matching TRBD1. The CDR3 sequence is 15 residues long. The V gene's germline CDR1 is MNHEY and CDR2 SVGAGI. V dropped 0 bases and J dropped 6; count of bases not matched to a gene: 8. CDR3 protein: CASSYSTGLIGEQYF. CDR3 nucleotide sequence: TGTGCCAGCAGTTACTCGACAGGGCTAATAGGCGAGCAGTACTTC.

CDR3 DNA sequence: TGCAGCGTTGAAGTAACAGTCCACACTGAAGCTTTCTTT. Translating it yields CSVEVTVHTEAFF. The V gene is TRBV29-1, the J gene TRBJ1-1, with D hard to call. The CDR3 consists of 13 residues. Germline-derived CDR1 and CDR2 are SQVTM and ANQGSEA. V was trimmed by 1 base and J by 3 bases, leaving 9 bases between them.

The V call is TRBV9, the J call TRBJ2-3, with TRBD2 matching over 8 bases. The CDR3 has 19 residues. The germline V gene encodes CDR1 SGDLS and CDR2 YYNGEE. Trimming removed 4 bases from V and 0 bases from J; junction bases left unmatched: 16. The CDR3 spells CASSPRGSYGGDSTDTQYF. Written as DNA, the CDR3 is TGTGCCAGCAGCCCGCGGGGGAGTTACGGGGGGGATAGCACAGATACGCAGTATTTT.

The chain recombines TRBV7-9 with TRBJ2-1; 7 bases line up with TRBD2. CDR1 is SEHNR, CDR2 FQNEAQ, per germline (reference sequence). CDR3 length equals 16 residues. Trimming removed 5 bases from V and 1 base from J; junction bases left unmatched: 8. The CDR3, as DNA: TGTGCCAGCAGCCCCCGCGGCGGGAGTTCCTACAATGAGCAGTTCTTC. Translation gives CASSPRGGSSYNEQFF.

This chain links TRBV15 with TRBJ1-5; TRBD1 is a possible D gene (6 bases). CDR3 length equals 15 residues. Germline CDR1 and CDR2: LNHNV and YYDKDF (reference sequence). Trimming pared 2 bases from V and 6 bases from J, leaving 14 bases between. CDR3 loop: CATSRFAQGSQPQHF. DNA of the CDR3: TGTGCCACCAGCAGATTTGCACAGGGAAGTCAGCCCCAGCATTTT. Complete variable domain (other parts from reference TRBV15 and TRBJ1-5): DAMVIQNPRYQVTQFGKPVTLSCSQTLNHNVMYWYQQKSSQAPKLLFHYYDKDFNNEADTPDNFQSRRPNTSFCFLDIRSPGLGDTAMYLCATSRFAQGSQPQHFGDGTRLSIL.

V gene TRBV7-9 combines with J gene TRBJ1-5; TRBD1 might be the D (5 bases). Trimming stripped 3 bases from V and 4 bases from J, with 13 bases between. The germline V gene encodes CDR1 SEHNR and CDR2 FQNEAQ (reference sequence). The length of the CDR3 is 15 residues. CDR3: CASSLLGGTNQPQHF. CDR3 in DNA: TGTGCCAGCAGCTTGTTGGGGGGGACTAATCAGCCCCAGCATTTT.

This clone was counted a few times. J is TRBJ2-5 and V is TRBV15; TRBD2 agrees at 8 bases. V trimming: 3 bases; J trimming: 5 bases; junction bases outside the gene matches: 8. The CDR3 has 15 amino acids. Germline V lookup: CDR1 LNHNV, CDR2 YYDKDF (reference sequence). The CDR3 spells CATSSGAGEGETQYF. CDR3 bases: TGTGCCACCAGCAGCGGAGCGGGAGAGGGGGAGACCCAGTACTTC.

CDR3 in amino acids: CSVRTSGDEQYF. DNA for the CDR3: TGCAGCGTACGGACTAGCGGGGACGAGCAGTACTTC. This chain joins TRBV29-1 and TRBJ2-7; 12 positions match TRBD2. The CDR3 contains 12 residues. The V and J ends lost 6 bases and 5 bases, in that order; junction bases with no gene match: 2. Germline values: CDR1 SQVTM, CDR2 ANQGSEA.

The sample holds a few counts of this clone. The V call is TRBV7-2, the J call TRBJ1-5; a weak D match, TRBD1 (5 bases). V was trimmed by 1 base and J by 1 base, leaving 11 bases between them. The CDR3 runs 16 residues. Germline assignment: CDR1 SGHTA and CDR2 FQGNSA. CDR3 protein: CASSLDYRQSNQPQHF. The DNA of the CDR3 is TGTGCCAGCAGCTTAGATTATAGACAGAGCAATCAGCCCCAGCATTTT.